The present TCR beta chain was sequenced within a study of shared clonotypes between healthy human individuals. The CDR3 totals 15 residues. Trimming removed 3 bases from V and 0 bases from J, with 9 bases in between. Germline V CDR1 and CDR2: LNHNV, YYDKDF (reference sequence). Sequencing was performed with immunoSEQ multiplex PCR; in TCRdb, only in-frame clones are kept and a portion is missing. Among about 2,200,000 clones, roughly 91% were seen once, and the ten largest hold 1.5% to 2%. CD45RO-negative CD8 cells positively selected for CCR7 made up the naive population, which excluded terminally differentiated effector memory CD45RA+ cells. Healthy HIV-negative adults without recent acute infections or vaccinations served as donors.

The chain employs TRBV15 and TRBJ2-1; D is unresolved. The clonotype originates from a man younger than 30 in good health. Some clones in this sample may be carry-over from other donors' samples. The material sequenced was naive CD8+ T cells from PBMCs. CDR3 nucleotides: TGTGCCACCAGCAGCGATTCGAGCTCCTACAATGAGCAGTTCTTC. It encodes CATSSDSSSYNEQFF.